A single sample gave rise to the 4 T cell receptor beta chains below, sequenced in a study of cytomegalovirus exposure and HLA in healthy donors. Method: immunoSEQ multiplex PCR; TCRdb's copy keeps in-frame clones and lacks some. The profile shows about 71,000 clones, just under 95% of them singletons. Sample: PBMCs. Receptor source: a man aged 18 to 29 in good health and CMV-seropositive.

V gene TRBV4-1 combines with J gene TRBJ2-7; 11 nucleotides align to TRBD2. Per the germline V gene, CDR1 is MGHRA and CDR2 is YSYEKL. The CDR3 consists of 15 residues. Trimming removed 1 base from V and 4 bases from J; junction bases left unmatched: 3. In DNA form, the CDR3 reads TGCGCCAGCAGCCAAGGACTAGCGGGGCTATACGAGCAGTACTTC. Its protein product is CASSQGLAGLYEQYF.

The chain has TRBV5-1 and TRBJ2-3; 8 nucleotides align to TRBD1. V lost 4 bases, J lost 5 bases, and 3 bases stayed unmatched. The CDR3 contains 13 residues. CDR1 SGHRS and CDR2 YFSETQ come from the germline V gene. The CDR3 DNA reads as TGCGCCAGCAGCCCCGGACAGGGAGATACGCAGTATTTT. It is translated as CASSPGQGDTQYF.

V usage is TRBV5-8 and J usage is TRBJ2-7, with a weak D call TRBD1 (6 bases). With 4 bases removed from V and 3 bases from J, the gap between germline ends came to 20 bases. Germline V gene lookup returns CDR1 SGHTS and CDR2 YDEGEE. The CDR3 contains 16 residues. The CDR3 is CASSPDRHLLYYEQYF. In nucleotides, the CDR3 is TGTGCCAGCAGCCCGGACAGACACCTACTATACTACGAGCAGTACTTC.

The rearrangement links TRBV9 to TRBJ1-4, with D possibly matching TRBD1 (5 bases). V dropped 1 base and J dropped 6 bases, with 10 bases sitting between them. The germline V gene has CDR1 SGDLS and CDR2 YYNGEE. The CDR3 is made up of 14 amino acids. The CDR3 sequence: CASSVQGLDEKLFF. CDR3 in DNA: TGTGCCAGCAGCGTACAGGGATTAGATGAAAAACTGTTTTTT.